One and the same sample provided the 8 T cell receptor beta chains below, sequenced in a study of cytomegalovirus exposure and HLA in healthy donors. Both 60 Vbeta primers and 13 Jbeta primers went into the PCR. Clones were sequenced by immunoSEQ multiplex PCR, and TCRdb holds only the in-frame ones, with some missing. The repertoire holds 210,000 or so clones, with about 80% as singletons. Source material: PBMCs. All receptors come from a middle-aged woman in good health and CMV-seronegative.

This chain connects TRBV15 to TRBJ2-7, with 8 bases matching TRBD2. The J call may be wrong; the DNA end is better matched by TRBJ2-5. CDR3 size: 19 residues. Germline values: CDR1 LNHNV, CDR2 YYDKDF (reference sequence). CDR3 region: CATSRDVGFAAGGKETQYF. The CDR3, as DNA: TGTGCCACCAGCAGAGATGTAGGGTTTGCGGCGGGGGGAAAAGAGACCCAGTACTTC.

This chain links TRBV30 with TRBJ2-7; weak D call: TRBD1 (6 bases). This CDR3 has 14 amino acids. Germline values: CDR1 GTSNPN, CDR2 SVGIG (reference sequence). V gave up 2 bases and J gave up 2 bases, with 13 bases separating them. CDR3 residues: CAWSKQGWTYEQYF. The CDR3 DNA reads TGTGCCTGGAGTAAACAGGGATGGACCTACGAGCAGTACTTC. Together with reference TRBV30 and TRBJ2-7, the CDR3 gives the full variable domain: SQTIHQWPATLVQPVGSPLSLECTVEGTSNPNLYWYRQAAGRGLQLLFYSVGIGQISSEVPQNLSASRPQDRQFILSSKKLLLSDSGFYLCAWSKQGWTYEQYFGPGTRLTVT.

The chain has TRBV5-4 and TRBJ2-1; D not resolved. Germline V gene sequence: CDR1 SGHNT, CDR2 YYREEE (reference sequence). CDR3 length: 13 amino acids. V shed 4 bases and J shed 7 bases, with 12 bases lying between them. CDR3 nucleotide sequence: TGTGCCAGCAGCGTCAGTCCAGCGAATGAGCAGTTCTTC. Its translation: CASSVSPANEQFF.

This sequence joins TRBV14 and TRBJ1-2; TRBD1 agrees at 7 bases. V dropped 4 bases and J dropped 5; count of bases not matched to a gene: 4. The CDR3 loop spans 13 amino acids. From germline, CDR1 is SGHDN and CDR2 FVKESK. The CDR3 DNA sequence: TGTGCCAGCAGCCGGGACAGATCTTATGGCTACACCTTC. Translating it yields CASSRDRSYGYTF.

The chain is built from TRBV19 and TRBJ2-3, with D possibly being TRBD1 (5 bases). The CDR3 is 15 amino acids. Germline CDR1 is LNHDA and CDR2 is SQIVND (reference sequence). Between the trimmed V and J ends, which lost 3 bases and 4 bases, there was a span of 14 bases. The CDR3 spells CASSMTANWADTQYF. The DNA for the CDR3 is TGTGCCAGTAGTATGACAGCCAATTGGGCAGATACGCAGTATTTT.

The chain uses TRBV7-9 and TRBJ2-7; D is perhaps TRBD2 (6 bases). CDR1 and CDR2 from the germline V gene are SEHNR and FQNEAQ (reference sequence). V lost 5 bases, J lost 3 bases, and 17 bases lay in between. The CDR3 totals 15 residues. Here the CDR3 reads CASSPHRDWVYEQYF. The CDR3 DNA reads TGTGCCAGCAGCCCACACCGGGACTGGGTCTACGAGCAGTACTTC.

This clone was detected once. The chain couples TRBV5-4 to TRBJ1-4; 9 nucleotides line up with TRBD1. V shed 4 bases, J shed 4 bases, and the junction held 8 bases outside the gene matches. The CDR3 consists of 16 residues. Germline CDR1 and CDR2: SGHNT and YYREEE (reference sequence). As DNA, the CDR3 is TGTGCCAGCAGCATAGGGACAGGGATGGATAATGAAAAACTGTTTTTT. Its protein product is CASSIGTGMDNEKLFF.

The rearrangement uses TRBV28 and TRBJ1-1, with 9 nucleotides matching TRBD1. Germline CDR1 MDHEN, CDR2 SYDVKM. The CDR3 sequence is 17 residues long. V shed 2 bases, J shed 1 base, and the junction held 8 bases outside the gene matches. The CDR3 DNA sequence: TGTGCCAGCAGTTTAGGAACCACACAGGGGGCGAACACTGAAGCTTTCTTT. The encoded protein is CASSLGTTQGANTEAFF.